A selection of T cell receptor beta chains follows, all from one sample in a study of T-cell reconstitution after alpha-beta-depleted transplantation in children. One entry per CDR3 protein, called by TCRdb with MiXCR from the PCR reads. The profile shows some 220,000 distinct CDR3 sequences, roughly 10% of them singletons. The sample here was PBMCs from the stem cell graft donor, taken from the stem cell graft. Source of these receptors: a human donor who donated a stem cell graft to a child with acute lymphoblastic leukemia. Both conserved end residues are part of each CDR3. The order of the fields is CDR3 length, D gene, clone size, J gene, V gene, CDR3 protein, CDR3 DNA. A D gene is named only where the DNA matches it firmly. Size tells how often a clone was seen (once, few, many) or the class of an expanded clone, and some rows leave it out.

length: 14; D: TRBD1; size: many; J: TRBJ1-2; V: TRBV19; CDR3: CASIGPGGSTGYTF; DNA: TGTGCCAGTATAGGTCCAGGGGGCAGTACCGGCTACACCTTC
length: 13; D: -; size: many; J: TRBJ2-5; V: TRBV5-6; CDR3: CASSFSRLETQYF; DNA: TGTGCCAGCAGCTTTAGCAGGTTGGAGACCCAGTACTTC
length: 18; D: TRBD1; size: many; J: TRBJ2-5; V: TRBV4-3; CDR3: CASSQAPLTDRVGETQYF; DNA: TGCGCCAGCAGCCAGGCACCACTTACAGACAGGGTCGGCGAGACCCAGTACTTC
length: 14; D: -; size: -; J: TRBJ2-5; V: TRBV5-1; CDR3: CASSLATPARAQYF; DNA: TGCGCCAGCAGCTTGGCAACACCGGCAAGGGCCCAGTACTTC
length: 14; D: TRBD1; size: many; J: TRBJ1-1; V: TRBV12-5; CDR3: CASGYQGGNTEAFF; DNA: TGTGCTAGTGGTTATCAGGGGGGAAACACTGAAGCTTTCTTT
length: 16; D: TRBD1; size: many; J: TRBJ1-3; V: TRBV5-5; CDR3: CASSLLRDSSGNTIYF; DNA: TGTGCCAGCAGCTTGCTCCGGGACAGCTCTGGAAACACCATATATTTT
length: 17; D: -; size: -; J: TRBJ2-1; V: TRBV6-2/TRBV6-3; CDR3: CASSYSIGSQSYNEQFF; DNA: TGTGCCAGCAGTTACTCGATAGGGTCCCAATCCTACAATGAGCAGTTCTTC
length: 17; D: -; size: few; J: TRBJ1-1; V: TRBV14; CDR3: CASSQGGLIYSNTEAFF; DNA: TGTGCCAGCAGCCAAGGAGGATTGATCTACTCGAACACTGAAGCTTTCTTT
length: 15; D: TRBD1; size: few; J: TRBJ2-2; V: TRBV5-1; CDR3: CASSLDRGFPGELFF; DNA: TGCGCCAGCAGCTTGGACAGGGGATTTCCCGGGGAGCTGTTTTTT
length: 16; D: -; size: few; J: TRBJ2-4; V: TRBV14; CDR3: CASSPRAELAKNIQYF; DNA: TGTGCCAGCAGCCCCCGGGCAGAGCTAGCCAAAAACATTCAGTACTTC
length: 14; D: -; size: many; J: TRBJ1-2; V: TRBV5-6; CDR3: CASSLVGGAYGYTF; DNA: TGTGCCAGCAGCTTGGTTGGGGGCGCTTATGGCTACACCTTC
length: 13; D: TRBD1; size: -; J: TRBJ1-2; V: TRBV5-5; CDR3: CASSSRTGPIDTF; DNA: TGTGCCAGCAGCTCGCGGACAGGCCCGATTGACACCTTC
length: 12; D: -; size: -; J: TRBJ1-3; V: TRBV20-1; CDR3: CSARARRNTIYF; DNA: TGCAGTGCTAGGGCCCGGCGGAACACCATATATTTT
length: 14; D: -; size: -; J: TRBJ2-7; V: TRBV14; CDR3: CASSQDLADSEQYF; DNA: TGTGCCAGCAGCCAAGATCTTGCCGACTCTGAGCAGTACTTC
length: 19; D: TRBD1; size: -; J: TRBJ1-1; V: TRBV6-5; CDR3: CASSYSPPGQGDGNTEAFF; DNA: TGTGCCAGCAGTTACTCGCCCCCGGGACAGGGGGACGGGAACACTGAAGCTTTCTTT
length: 13; D: TRBD1; size: -; J: TRBJ1-4; V: TRBV18; CDR3: CASSPGTEKKLFF; DNA: TGTGCCAGCTCACCAGGGACAGAGAAAAAACTGTTTTTT
length: 14; D: -; size: -; J: TRBJ1-5; V: TRBV27; CDR3: CASSSGYSNQPQHF; DNA: TGTGCCAGCAGCTCCGGGTATAGCAATCAGCCCCAGCATTTT
length: 15; D: -; size: few; J: TRBJ1-5; V: TRBV5-1; CDR3: CASSPGPGADQPQHF; DNA: TGCGCCAGCAGCCCCGGCCCGGGAGCTGATCAGCCCCAGCATTTT
length: 14; D: -; size: -; J: TRBJ2-1; V: TRBV10-3; CDR3: CAISEQVPYNEQFF; DNA: TGTGCCATCAGTGAGCAGGTACCCTACAATGAGCAGTTCTTC
length: 13; D: -; size: few; J: TRBJ1-2; V: TRBV20-1; CDR3: CSARDRLDGGYTF; DNA: TGCAGTGCTAGAGACCGTTTGGATGGGGGCTACACCTTC
length: 12; D: -; size: many; J: TRBJ1-1; V: TRBV2; CDR3: CASRVDDTEAFF; DNA: TGTGCCAGCAGGGTCGACGACACTGAAGCTTTCTTT
length: 14; D: TRBD1; size: -; J: TRBJ2-7; V: TRBV27; CDR3: CASTSGTGTYEQYF; DNA: TGTGCCAGCACCTCCGGGACAGGGACCTACGAGCAGTACTTC
length: 15; D: -; size: -; J: TRBJ2-1; V: TRBV27; CDR3: CASSLILHRAREQFF; DNA: TGTGCCAGCAGTTTGATTTTACATCGAGCCAGGGAGCAGTTCTTC
length: 16; D: TRBD1; size: -; J: TRBJ1-2; V: TRBV6-5; CDR3: CASSYRPGQGYYGYTF; DNA: TGTGCCAGCAGTTACCGGCCGGGACAGGGGTACTATGGCTACACCTTC
length: 15; D: TRBD1; size: few; J: TRBJ2-1; V: TRBV29-1; CDR3: CSVDGTGDFYNEQFF; DNA: TGCAGCGTTGATGGGACAGGGGACTTCTACAATGAGCAGTTCTTC
length: 14; D: -; size: many; J: TRBJ1-1; V: TRBV20-1; CDR3: CSAWGGAWNTEAFF; DNA: TGCAGTGCATGGGGCGGAGCATGGAACACTGAAGCTTTCTTT
length: 11; D: -; size: -; J: TRBJ1-1; V: TRBV29-1; CDR3: CSVTGYTEAFF; DNA: TGCAGCGTGACAGGTTACACTGAAGCTTTCTTT
length: 13; D: TRBD1; size: many; J: TRBJ2-7; V: TRBV5-1; CDR3: CASGTVDIYEQYF; DNA: TGCGCCAGCGGGACAGTCGATATCTACGAGCAGTACTTC
length: 15; D: TRBD2; size: -; J: TRBJ2-7; V: TRBV20-1; CDR3: CSAAPGTSGSYEQYF; DNA: TGCAGTGCCGCACCCGGGACTAGCGGGAGCTACGAGCAGTACTTC
length: 12; D: -; size: many; J: TRBJ2-7; V: TRBV6-2/TRBV6-3; CDR3: CASSFDVDEQYF; DNA: TGTGCCAGCAGTTTCGACGTAGACGAGCAGTACTTC
length: 13; D: -; size: -; J: TRBJ1-2; V: TRBV27; CDR3: CASSSRTPYGYTF; DNA: TGTGCCAGCAGTTCGAGGACTCCATATGGCTACACCTTC
length: 14; D: -; size: -; J: TRBJ2-7; V: TRBV20-1; CDR3: CSARDQQRSYEQYF; DNA: TGCAGTGCTAGAGATCAGCAGCGCTCCTACGAGCAGTACTTC
length: 12; D: -; size: few; J: TRBJ2-5; V: TRBV29-1; CDR3: CSDLGFEETQYF; DNA: TGCAGCGACTTAGGGTTTGAGGAGACCCAGTACTTC
length: 14; D: -; size: many; J: TRBJ2-7; V: TRBV27; CDR3: CASSEGGRSYEQYF; DNA: TGTGCCAGCAGTGAAGGGGGTCGATCCTACGAGCAGTACTTC
length: 14; D: -; size: few; J: TRBJ1-1; V: TRBV5-5; CDR3: CASSVAREGPEAFF; DNA: TGTGCCAGCAGCGTGGCTCGTGAAGGCCCTGAAGCTTTCTTT
length: 15; D: -; size: few; J: TRBJ2-7; V: TRBV5-1; CDR3: CASSLAHTGNYEQYF; DNA: TGCGCCAGCAGCTTGGCCCACACCGGAAACTACGAGCAGTACTTC
length: 16; D: TRBD1; size: few; J: TRBJ2-2; V: TRBV5-1; CDR3: CASSSRTGRSTGELFF; DNA: TGCGCCAGCAGCTCGAGGACAGGCCGCTCCACCGGGGAGCTGTTTTTT
length: 16; D: -; size: -; J: TRBJ2-5; V: TRBV11-2; CDR3: CASSLGGGGYQETQYF; DNA: TGTGCCAGCAGCTTAGGAGGGGGAGGTTACCAAGAGACCCAGTACTTC
length: 13; D: TRBD1; size: many; J: TRBJ2-7; V: TRBV5-1; CDR3: CASRTGESFEQYF; DNA: TGCGCCAGCCGGACAGGGGAGTCTTTCGAGCAGTACTTC
length: 16; D: TRBD1; size: few; J: TRBJ2-7; V: TRBV7-2; CDR3: CASSLVLRTGGREQYF; DNA: TGTGCCAGCAGCTTAGTCCTAAGGACAGGGGGCCGTGAGCAGTACTTC